A selection of T cell receptor beta chains follows, all from one sample in a study of T cell responses to AZD1222 COVID-19 vaccine. Clones were read by immunoSEQ multiplex PCR, and TCRdb kept only the in-frame ones, dropping some. The sample includes roughly 160,000 clones, approximately 91% of them seen just once. This material consisted of peripheral blood, taken on day 0 of AZD1222 vaccination. Receptors originate from an adult in good health. Both conserved end residues are part of each CDR3. A D gene is named only where the DNA matches it firmly. Size values are once, few and many counts, or a class for expanded clones, and some rows have none.

V	size	J	D	CDR3	DNA
TRBV20-1	.	TRBJ1-3	.	CSASDGGTSGNTIYF	TGCAGTGCTAGTGACGGCGGTACGTCTGGAAACACCATATATTTT
TRBV7-8	.	TRBJ1-1	.	CASSLDRGWAFF	TGTGCCAGCAGCTTAGATCGGGGTTGGGCTTTCTTT
TRBV3-1/TRBV3-2	.	TRBJ2-7	.	CASSQQGLEQYF	TGTGCCAGCAGCCAGCAAGGACTAGAGCAGTACTTC
TRBV19	.	TRBJ1-2	.	CASSTSRTAPYGYTF	TGTGCCAGTAGTACCTCACGGACGGCTCCCTATGGCTACACCTTC
TRBV6-5	.	TRBJ2-7	.	CASRQGSRIYEQYF	TGTGCCAGCAGACAAGGCTCTAGAATCTACGAGCAGTACTTC
TRBV12-3/TRBV12-4	once	TRBJ1-1	.	CASSRARNTEAFF	TGTGCCAGCAGTCGGGCCAGGAACACTGAAGCTTTCTTT
TRBV6-6	.	TRBJ2-7	.	CASSYSVYEQYF	TGTGCCAGCAGTTACTCGGTCTACGAGCAGTACTTC
TRBV7-2	.	TRBJ1-1	.	CASSSQRGVGAEAFF	TGTGCCAGCAGCTCCCAGCGGGGGGTTGGCGCTGAAGCTTTCTTT
TRBV7-9	.	TRBJ1-2	TRBD1	CASSLVKLTGGSYGYTF	TGTGCCAGCAGCTTGGTGAAACTTACAGGGGGCTCGTATGGCTACACCTTC
TRBV30	.	TRBJ1-1	TRBD1	CAWSPLGQGAAEAFF	TGTGCCTGGAGTCCCCTTGGGCAGGGGGCGGCTGAAGCTTTCTTT
TRBV12-3/TRBV12-4	few	TRBJ1-2	TRBD1	CASSWDSKYGYTF	TGTGCCAGCAGCTGGGACAGTAAATATGGCTACACCTTC
TRBV27	.	TRBJ1-6	.	CASSLGDGNAYNSPLHF	TGTGCCAGCAGTTTAGGGGACGGAAACGCCTATAATTCACCCCTCCACTTT
TRBV5-5	.	TRBJ1-1	.	CASRLPGGTEAFF	TGTGCCAGCAGACTCCCGGGGGGCACTGAAGCTTTCTTT
TRBV6-2/TRBV6-3	.	TRBJ1-2	.	CASSYAGAGKYGYTF	TGTGCCAGCAGTTACGCCGGGGCAGGGAAGTATGGCTACACCTTC
TRBV9	.	TRBJ2-1	.	CASSVRDSLGGEQFF	TGTGCCAGCAGCGTCCGGGATTCCCTCGGGGGTGAGCAGTTCTTC
TRBV11-2	.	TRBJ2-1	TRBD2	CASSFRARLAGSYNEQFF	TGTGCCAGCAGCTTTAGGGCGAGACTAGCGGGATCCTACAATGAGCAGTTCTTC
TRBV11-3	.	TRBJ2-7	.	CASSSRNHRDGPYEQYF	TGTGCCAGCAGCTCCCGTAATCATCGGGACGGACCCTACGAGCAGTACTTC
TRBV5-1	.	TRBJ2-3	.	CASSLGLGTDTQYF	TGCGCCAGCAGCTTGGGCCTCGGAACAGATACGCAGTATTTT